The 14 T cell receptor beta chains below come from one sample, sequenced in a study of response to subunit inactivated influenza vaccine. TCRdb fed the RT-PCR reads into MiXCR, producing one record per CDR3 protein. The table includes about 160,000 distinct CDR3 sequences, approximately 11% detected once. Sequencing used non-naive T cells sorted from PBMCs, obtained 40 to 50 days after vaccination. The receptors come from a man aged 45-60 years who received an inactivated influenza vaccine.

The chain couples TRBV20-1 to TRBJ2-1, with a weak D call TRBD1 (5 bases). Germline V gene data show CDR1 as DFQATT and CDR2 as SNEGSKA (reference sequence). CDR3 size: 13 residues. Between the trimmed V and J ends, which lost 1 base and 7 bases, there was a span of 11 bases. CDR3 amino acids: CSARAGSENEQFF. The CDR3 DNA reads as TGCAGTGCTAGAGCAGGGTCGGAGAATGAGCAGTTCTTC.

Remarks on this clonotype: The germline gene is not matched at one end of the junction; a read error may be the cause. The rearrangement joins TRBV10-2 to TRBJ1-5; the D gene is possibly TRBD1 (6 bases). The CDR3 runs to 16 residues. CDR1 and CDR2 from the germline V gene are WSHSY and SAAADI. CDR3 region: CASSESGYRANHPQHF. The CDR3, as DNA: TGCGCCAGCAGTGAGTCTGGGTACAGGGCCAATCACCCCCAGCATTTT.

In its sample, this clonotype was seen a few times. The gene calls are TRBV7-8 and TRBJ2-5; tentative D call: TRBD1 (6 bases). The germline V and J ends were trimmed by 5 bases and 0 bases, with 16 bases remaining between them. The length of the CDR3 is 16 residues. Per the germline V gene, CDR1 is SGHVS and CDR2 is FQNEAQ. CDR3 in DNA: TGTGCCAGCAGCCCCTTTCCGCAGGGGTACCAAGAGACCCAGTACTTC. As protein: CASSPFPQGYQETQYF.

This clonotype was recorded a few times. The chain links TRBV7-8 to TRBJ1-1; D gene unclear. V dropped 0 bases and J dropped 1 base, with 9 bases sitting between them. The CDR3 totals 15 residues. Germline V lookup: CDR1 SGHVS, CDR2 FQNEAQ. CDR3 protein: CASSLAWSTNTEAFF. CDR3 sequence (DNA): TGTGCCAGCAGCTTAGCATGGAGCACGAACACTGAAGCTTTCTTT.

This clonotype is medium-sized. CDR3 protein: CASSLGFSGANVLTF. The CDR3 DNA follows: TGTGCCAGCAGCTTAGGCTTCTCTGGGGCCAACGTCCTGACTTTC. The rearrangement uses TRBV7-2 and TRBJ2-6; no clear D. With 1 base removed from V and 0 bases from J, the gap between germline ends came to 4 bases. Germline CDR1 reads SGHTA; CDR2 reads FQGNSA. CDR3 length: 15 residues.

The chain joins TRBV6-5 to TRBJ1-5, with no clear D. CDR1 and CDR2 (germline): MNHEY, SVGAGI. Trimming stripped 4 bases from V and 0 bases from J, with 19 bases between. The CDR3 consists of 18 residues. The CDR3 loop reads CASSSPPDEFHSNQPQHF. The CDR3 DNA sequence: TGTGCCAGCAGTTCACCCCCGGACGAATTCCATAGCAATCAGCCCCAGCATTTT.

The sample holds a few counts of this clonotype. The V and J genes are TRBV20-1 and TRBJ1-5; D gene unclear. Germline assignment: CDR1 DFQATT and CDR2 SNEGSKA (reference sequence). The CDR3 is 13 residues long. V lost 4 bases and J 2 bases, leaving 9 bases between the germline ends. CDR3 bases: TGCAGTGCTATGGAGTGGGGCAATCAGCCCCAGCATTTT. Residues: CSAMEWGNQPQHF.

This clonotype was observed a handful of times. This sequence joins TRBV11-3 and TRBJ2-1; D possibly uses TRBD1 or TRBD2 (5 bases each). CDR3 size: 14 residues. Trimming cost V 5 bases and J 0 bases, with 8 bases left between them. Per the germline V gene, CDR1 is SGHNT and CDR2 is YENEEA. CDR3 DNA: TGTGCCAGCAGCGAGGGGAGCTCCTACAATGAGCAGTTCTTC. Its translation: CASSEGSSYNEQFF.

This chain links TRBV19 with TRBJ2-7; a possible D gene is TRBD2 (5 bases). Between the trimmed V and J ends, which lost 6 bases and 3 bases, there was a span of 9 bases. CDR1 and CDR2 from the germline V gene are LNHDA and SQIVND (reference sequence). The CDR3 loop spans 12 amino acids. The DNA of the CDR3 is TGTGCCAGTAGGAAAGGACTCTACGAGCAGTACTTC. Its protein product is CASRKGLYEQYF.

This clonotype has at least ten counts. The chain employs TRBV24-1 and TRBJ2-7; the D gene is possibly TRBD2 (6 bases). Trimming removed 9 bases from V and 1 base from J, with 12 bases in between. The CDR3 contains 13 residues. The germline V gene has CDR1 KGHDR and CDR2 SFDVKD. The CDR3: CATGRDGSYEQYF. CDR3 sequence (DNA): TGTGCCACCGGGCGGGACGGGTCCTACGAGCAGTACTTC.

This clonotype was counted between two and nine times. The rearrangement joins TRBV20-1 to TRBJ2-7, with 8 bases lining up with TRBD1. The CDR3 runs 14 residues. Germline CDR1 and CDR2: DFQATT and SNEGSKA (reference sequence). V gave up 6 bases and J gave up 4 bases; unmatched junction bases: 11. The CDR3 sequence: CSAAPGQVPYEQYF. The CDR3 nucleotides read TGCAGTGCCGCCCCGGGACAGGTCCCTTACGAGCAGTACTTC.

The chain employs TRBV20-1 and TRBJ2-2; TRBD2 matches 11 bases. V lost 3 bases to trimming and J lost 4 bases; unmatched junction nucleotides: 10. This CDR3 has 17 amino acids. In germline, CDR1 is DFQATT, CDR2 SNEGSKA (reference sequence). The CDR3 here is CSARRGSGRASTGELFF. Written as DNA, the CDR3 is TGCAGTGCTAGGCGCGGTAGCGGGAGGGCTAGCACCGGGGAGCTGTTTTTT.

This clonotype has ten or more counts. This sequence joins TRBV5-1 and TRBJ2-3; D might be TRBD1 or TRBD2, each matching 5 bases. Deletions cut 0 bases from V and 6 bases from J, with 11 bases between. The germline V gene encodes CDR1 SGHRS and CDR2 YFSETQ. The CDR3 contains 14 residues. CDR3 protein: CASSLVAGTDTQYF. The CDR3 DNA sequence: TGCGCCAGCAGCTTGGTAGCAGGGACCGATACGCAGTATTTT. Complete variable domain (other parts from reference TRBV5-1 and TRBJ2-3): KAGVTQTPRYLIKTRGQQVTLSCSPISGHRSVSWYQQTPGQGLQFLFEYFSETQRNKGNFPGRFSGRQFSNSRSEMNVSTLELGDSALYLCASSLVAGTDTQYFGPGTRLTVL.

In this sample, this clonotype turned up many times. The chain couples TRBV7-9 to TRBJ1-3; D call uncertain. The CDR3 has 14 amino acids. Trimming shortened V by 3 bases and J by 0 bases, and 6 bases separated the two germline ends. CDR1 and CDR2 from the germline V gene are SEHNR and FQNEAQ (reference sequence). In DNA form, the CDR3 reads TGTGCCAGCAGCTTTCCGAGCTCTGGAAACACCATATATTTT. Translation gives CASSFPSSGNTIYF.